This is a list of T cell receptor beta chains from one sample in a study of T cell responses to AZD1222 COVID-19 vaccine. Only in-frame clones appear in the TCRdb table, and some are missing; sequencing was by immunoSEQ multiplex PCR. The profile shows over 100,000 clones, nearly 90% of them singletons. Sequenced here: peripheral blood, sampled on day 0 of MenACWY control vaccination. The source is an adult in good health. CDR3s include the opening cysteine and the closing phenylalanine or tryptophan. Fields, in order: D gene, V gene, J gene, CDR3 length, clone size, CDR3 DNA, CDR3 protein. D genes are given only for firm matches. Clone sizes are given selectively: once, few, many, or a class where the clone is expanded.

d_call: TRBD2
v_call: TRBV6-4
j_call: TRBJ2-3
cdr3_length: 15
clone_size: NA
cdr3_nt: TGTGCCAGCTCAGGACTAGCGGGAACCACAGATACGCAGTATTTT
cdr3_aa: CASSGLAGTTDTQYF

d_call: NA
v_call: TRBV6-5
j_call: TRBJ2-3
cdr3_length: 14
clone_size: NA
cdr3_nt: TGTGCCAGCAGTTATAGGCTCAAGGGAGATACGCAGTATTTT
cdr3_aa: CASSYRLKGDTQYF

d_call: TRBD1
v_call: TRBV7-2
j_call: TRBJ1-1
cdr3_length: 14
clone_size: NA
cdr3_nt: TGTGCCAGCAGTCGGGACAGGGGGAACACTGAAGCTTTCTTT
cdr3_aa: CASSRDRGNTEAFF

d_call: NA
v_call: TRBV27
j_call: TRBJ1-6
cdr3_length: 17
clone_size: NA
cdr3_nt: TGTGCCAGCAGTTTAGGCCAGGGGAGCTCCTATAATTCACCCCTCCACTTT
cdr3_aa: CASSLGQGSSYNSPLHF

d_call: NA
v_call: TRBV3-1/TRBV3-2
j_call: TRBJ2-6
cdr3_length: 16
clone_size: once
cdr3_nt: TGTGCCAGCAGCCCCTGGGGAGCCTCTGGGGCCAACGTCCTGACTTTC
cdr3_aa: CASSPWGASGANVLTF

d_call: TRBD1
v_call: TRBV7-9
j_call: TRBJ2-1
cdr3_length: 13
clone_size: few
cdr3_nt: TGTGCCAGAGGTAGGACAGGGGAAAATGAGCAGTTCTTC
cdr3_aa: CARGRTGENEQFF

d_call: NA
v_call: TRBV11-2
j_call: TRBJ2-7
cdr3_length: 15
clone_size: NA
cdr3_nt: TGTGCCAGCAGCTTAGGGGCTAGGGGAACCTACGAGCAGTACTTC
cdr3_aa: CASSLGARGTYEQYF

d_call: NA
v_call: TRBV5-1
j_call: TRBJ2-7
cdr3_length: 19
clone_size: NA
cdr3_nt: TGCGCCAGCAGCTTGGCCGGTTCGGCAGGGGCATTTTCCACCTACGAGCAGTACTTC
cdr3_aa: CASSLAGSAGAFSTYEQYF

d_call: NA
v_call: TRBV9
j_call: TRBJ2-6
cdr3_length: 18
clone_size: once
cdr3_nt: TGTGCCAGCAGCCCAAGGGCAAGTTTAAGGTCCGGGGCCAACGTCCTGACTTTC
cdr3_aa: CASSPRASLRSGANVLTF

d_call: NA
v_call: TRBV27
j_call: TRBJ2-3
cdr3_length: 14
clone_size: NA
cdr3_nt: TGTGCCAGCAAGCCCGGGCCGAGCACAGATACGCAGTATTTT
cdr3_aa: CASKPGPSTDTQYF

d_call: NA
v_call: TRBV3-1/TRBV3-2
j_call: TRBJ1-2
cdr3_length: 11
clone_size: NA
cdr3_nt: TGTGCCAGCAGCCAGATCGATGGCTACACCTTC
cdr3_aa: CASSQIDGYTF

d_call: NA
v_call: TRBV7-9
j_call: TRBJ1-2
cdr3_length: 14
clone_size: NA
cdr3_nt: TGTGCCAGCAGCCCGGACAGTCCTACTAGGGGCTACACCTTC
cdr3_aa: CASSPDSPTRGYTF

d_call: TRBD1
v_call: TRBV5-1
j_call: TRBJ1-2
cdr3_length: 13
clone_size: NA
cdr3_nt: TGCGCCAGCAGCGACGGGACAGGGACCGGCTACACCTTC
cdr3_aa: CASSDGTGTGYTF

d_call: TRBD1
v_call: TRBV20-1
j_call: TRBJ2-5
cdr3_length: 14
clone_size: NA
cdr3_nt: TGCAGTGCTAGTGCGCCAGGGGGCCGGGAGACCCAGTACTTC
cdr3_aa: CSASAPGGRETQYF

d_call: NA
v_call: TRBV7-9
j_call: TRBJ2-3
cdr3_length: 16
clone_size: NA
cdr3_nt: TGTGCCAGCAGCCAACCCGGAGGAGTACGCACAGATACGCAGTATTTT
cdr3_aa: CASSQPGGVRTDTQYF

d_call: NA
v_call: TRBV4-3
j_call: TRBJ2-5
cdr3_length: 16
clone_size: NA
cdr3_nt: TGCGCCAGCAGCCCGGGATTGGCACCCAGACGGGAGACCCAGTACTTC
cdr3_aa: CASSPGLAPRRETQYF

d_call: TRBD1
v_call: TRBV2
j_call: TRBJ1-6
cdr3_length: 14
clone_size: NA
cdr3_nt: TGTGCCAGCAGTGAAGGACAGGGGGCTAGACCCCTCCACTTT
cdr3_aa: CASSEGQGARPLHF

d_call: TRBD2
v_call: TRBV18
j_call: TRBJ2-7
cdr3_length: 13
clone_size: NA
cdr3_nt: TGTGCCACCAACGGGGGAGGGAGTCACGAGCAGTACTTC
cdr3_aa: CATNGGGSHEQYF

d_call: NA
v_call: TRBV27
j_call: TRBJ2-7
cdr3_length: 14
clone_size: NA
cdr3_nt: TGTGCCAGCAGCGGGCCGGGACTCTCCTACGAGCAGTACTTC
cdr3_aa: CASSGPGLSYEQYF

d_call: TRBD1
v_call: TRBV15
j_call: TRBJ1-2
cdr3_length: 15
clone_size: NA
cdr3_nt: TGTGCCACCAGCTCCCTCACTGGGACAGTCTATGGCTACACCTTC
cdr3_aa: CATSSLTGTVYGYTF

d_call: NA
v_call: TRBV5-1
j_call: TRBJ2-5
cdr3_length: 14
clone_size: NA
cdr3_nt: TGCGCCAGCAGCTTGGTTGGGGAAGGAGAGACCCAGTACTTC
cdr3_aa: CASSLVGEGETQYF

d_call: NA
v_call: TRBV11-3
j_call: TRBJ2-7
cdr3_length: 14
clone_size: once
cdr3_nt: TGTGCCAGCAGCTCCGGATTCGGGGCCTCCGAGCAGTACTTC
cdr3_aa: CASSSGFGASEQYF

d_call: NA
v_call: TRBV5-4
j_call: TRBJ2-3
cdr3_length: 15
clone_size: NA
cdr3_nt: TGTGCCAGCAGCTTACCGGGACGGAGGACAGATACGCAGTATTTT
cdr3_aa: CASSLPGRRTDTQYF

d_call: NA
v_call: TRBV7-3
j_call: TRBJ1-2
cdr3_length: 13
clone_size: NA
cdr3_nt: TGTGCCAGCAGCTTTGAGACAGCCTATGGCTACACCTTC
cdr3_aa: CASSFETAYGYTF

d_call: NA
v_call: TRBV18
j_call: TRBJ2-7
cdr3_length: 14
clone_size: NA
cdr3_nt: TGTGCCAGCTCACTTCGGACCGGCTCCTACGAGCAGTACTTC
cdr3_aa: CASSLRTGSYEQYF

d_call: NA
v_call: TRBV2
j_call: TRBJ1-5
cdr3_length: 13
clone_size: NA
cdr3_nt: TGTGCCAGCAGTGCCCTGGAGGATCAGCCCCAGCATTTT
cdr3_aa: CASSALEDQPQHF

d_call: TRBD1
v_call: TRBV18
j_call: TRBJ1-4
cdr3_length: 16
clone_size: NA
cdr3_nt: TGTGCCAGCTCCCTCACCGCCGGGACAGGGAATGAAAAACTGTTTTTT
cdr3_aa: CASSLTAGTGNEKLFF

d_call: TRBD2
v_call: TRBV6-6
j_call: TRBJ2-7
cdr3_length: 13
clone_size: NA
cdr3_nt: TGTGCCAGCAGTTACGGGACTAGGTACGAGCAGTACTTC
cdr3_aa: CASSYGTRYEQYF

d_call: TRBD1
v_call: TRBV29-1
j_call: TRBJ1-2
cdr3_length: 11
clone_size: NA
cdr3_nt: TGCAGCGGCGGGACAGTCTATGGCTACACCTTC
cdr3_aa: CSGGTVYGYTF

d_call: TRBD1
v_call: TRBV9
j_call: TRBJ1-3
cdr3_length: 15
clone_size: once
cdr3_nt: TGTGCCAGCAGCGAATCCGGGGAGGGGGCAAACACCATATATTTT
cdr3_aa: CASSESGEGANTIYF

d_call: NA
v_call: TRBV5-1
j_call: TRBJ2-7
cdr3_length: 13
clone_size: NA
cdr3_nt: TGCGCCAGCAGTTGGGTAATGAGGGGCGAGCAGTACTTC
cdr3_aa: CASSWVMRGEQYF

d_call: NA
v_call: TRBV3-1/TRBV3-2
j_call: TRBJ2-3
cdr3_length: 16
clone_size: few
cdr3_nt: TGTGCCAGCAGCCATATAAGACGCGGAACCGGGGTTACGCAGTATTTT
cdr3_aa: CASSHIRRGTGVTQYF

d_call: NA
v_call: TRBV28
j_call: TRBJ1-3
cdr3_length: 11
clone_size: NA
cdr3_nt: TGTGCCAGTTCCGCTGGAAACACCATATATTTT
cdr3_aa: CASSAGNTIYF

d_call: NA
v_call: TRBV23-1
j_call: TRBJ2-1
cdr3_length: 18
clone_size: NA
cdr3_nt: TGCGCCAGCAGTCAATCACCCGTCAGGGAATGGAGGAACGATGAGCAGTTCTTC
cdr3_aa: CASSQSPVREWRNDEQFF

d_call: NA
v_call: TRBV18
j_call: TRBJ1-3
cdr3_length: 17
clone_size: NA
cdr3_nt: TGTGCCAGCTCACCGAGGCAATATGAGGAATCCGGAAACACCATATATTTT
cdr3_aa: CASSPRQYEESGNTIYF

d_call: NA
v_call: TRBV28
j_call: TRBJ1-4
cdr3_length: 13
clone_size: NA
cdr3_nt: TGTGCCAGCAGTTTTATCCCTAGGGAAAAACTGTTTTTT
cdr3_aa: CASSFIPREKLFF

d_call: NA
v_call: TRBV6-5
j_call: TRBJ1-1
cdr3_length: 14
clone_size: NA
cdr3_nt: TGTGCCAGCAGTTACGGTGGAACGGACACTGAAGCTTTCTTT
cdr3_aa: CASSYGGTDTEAFF

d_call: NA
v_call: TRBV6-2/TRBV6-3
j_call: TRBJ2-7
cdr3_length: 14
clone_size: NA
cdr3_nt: TGTGCCAGCAGTTACGGGCCGTCTACCAACGAGCAGTACTTC
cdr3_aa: CASSYGPSTNEQYF

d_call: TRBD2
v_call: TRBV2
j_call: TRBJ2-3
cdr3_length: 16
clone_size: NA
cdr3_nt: TGTGCCAGCAGGGACGGCGGACTAGCTGGGGCAGATACGCAGTATTTT
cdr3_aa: CASRDGGLAGADTQYF

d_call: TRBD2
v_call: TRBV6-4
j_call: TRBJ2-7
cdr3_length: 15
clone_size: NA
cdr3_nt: TGTGCCAGCAGTCCACGGGGGGGCGAGTCCTACGAGCAGTACTTC
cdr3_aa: CASSPRGGESYEQYF

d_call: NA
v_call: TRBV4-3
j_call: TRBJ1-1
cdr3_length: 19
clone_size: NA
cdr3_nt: TGCGCCAGCAGCCAAGTGGCAGGGCCGTACCTCACCTTGAACACTGAAGCTTTCTTT
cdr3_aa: CASSQVAGPYLTLNTEAFF

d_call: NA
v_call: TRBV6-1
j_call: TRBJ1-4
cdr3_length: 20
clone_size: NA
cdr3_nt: TGTGCCAGCAGTGTTAAGGGCCAGGGTCAACGACAGGCGACTAATGAAAAACTGTTTTTT
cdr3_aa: CASSVKGQGQRQATNEKLFF